This entry lists 32 T cell receptor beta chains sequenced from one sample in a study of radiation and T cells in renal cell carcinoma. Assay: immunoSEQ multiplex PCR; the TCRdb copy retains only in-frame clones and omits some. The repertoire includes 120,000 or so clones, around 85% of them detected once, and 5.8% sits in the top ten. The time point here: blood 2 weeks post-SBRT. Treatment denoted: 15 Gy SBRT to primary tumor, nephrectomy 4 weeks later. Specimen: blood, collected from a patient whose treatment included radiotherapy and nephrectomy. These TCRs come from a man in his forties or fifties with renal cell carcinoma.

The chain has TRBV5-1 and TRBJ1-4, with D hard to call. Per germline, CDR1 SGHRS and CDR2 YFSETQ. Trimming took off 5 bases at V and 3 bases at J, with 11 bases between the two ends. CDR3 size: 14 residues. The CDR3 protein is CASRGGRPNEKLFF. The CDR3 coding sequence is TGCGCCAGCAGGGGTGGCAGGCCTAATGAAAAACTGTTTTTT.

This chain connects TRBV7-9 to TRBJ1-1, with a weak D call TRBD1 (6 bases). The germline V gene encodes CDR1 SEHNR and CDR2 FQNEAQ (reference sequence). V was trimmed by 5 bases and J by 4 bases, leaving 8 bases between them. CDR3 length equals 12 residues. In DNA form, the CDR3 reads TGTGCCAGCAGCAGGGGGGTCACTGAAGCTTTCTTT. Protein: CASSRGVTEAFF.

The rearrangement joins TRBV19 to TRBJ1-4, with D possibly TRBD1 on 5 matching bases. This CDR3 spans 16 amino acids. Germline CDR1 LNHDA, CDR2 SQIVND (reference sequence). The V and J ends lost 9 bases and 8 bases respectively, with 25 bases between them. The CDR3 DNA is TGTGCCAGCGGCCACCGGCGGGGGAGGGGAGTCGAAAAACTGTTTTTT. Translation: CASGHRRGRGVEKLFF.

V is TRBV21-1 and J is TRBJ2-7; the listed D gene, TRBD2, was not tested against the DNA. TRBV21-1 is classified as a pseudogene. The CDR3 runs to 16 residues. As DNA, the CDR3 is TGTGCCAGCAGCACGGATAGCGGGAGGGCCCTCTACGAGCAGTACTTC. It encodes CASSTDSGRALYEQYF.

V is TRBV18 and J is TRBJ2-7; D perhaps matches TRBD2 (5 bases). This CDR3 comprises 16 residues. V lost 0 bases, J lost 0 bases, and 12 bases lay in between. CDR1 and CDR2 (germline): KGHSH, LQKENI. Here the CDR3 reads CASSPPGGGSSYEQYF. In nucleotides, the CDR3 is TGTGCCAGCTCACCACCCGGCGGCGGGTCCTCCTACGAGCAGTACTTC.

The CDR3 DNA reads as TGCGCCAGCAGTGATTGGGAGGGCCCCGAGCAGTACTTC. This gives the protein CASSDWEGPEQYF. The V call is TRBV10-1, the J call TRBJ2-7; 7 bases map to TRBD2. J gave up 6 bases and V 3 bases, and 5 bases lay outside the gene matches. CDR1 WNHNN and CDR2 SYGVQD come from the germline V gene (reference sequence). The CDR3 length is 13 residues.

The rearrangement joins TRBV2 to TRBJ2-3; 7 bases match TRBD2. The CDR3 runs to 14 residues. From germline, CDR1 is SNHLY and CDR2 FYNNEI. V trimming: 6 bases; J trimming: 0 bases; junction bases outside the gene matches: 3. The CDR3 nucleotides are TGTGCCAGCAGGGGGGACTACAGCACAGATACGCAGTATTTT. This gives the protein CASRGDYSTDTQYF.

The V call is TRBV5-1, the J call TRBJ2-1; 16 bases are a match to TRBD2. The ends lost 4 bases at V and 14 bases at J; junction bases unmatched: 9. The CDR3 has 15 amino acids. Germline loops: CDR1 SGHRS, CDR2 YFSETQ. This CDR3 is CASSGGTSGRAKEFF. DNA of the CDR3: TGCGCCAGCAGCGGCGGGACTAGCGGGAGGGCCAAGGAGTTCTTC.

J is TRBJ2-7 and V is TRBV4-3; 11 positions match TRBD2. Germline CDR1 LGHNA, CDR2 YSLEER. The V gene end was trimmed by 3 bases and the J gene end by 4 bases; junction bases not matched to a gene: 8. The CDR3 covers 16 residues. The CDR3 coding sequence is TGCGCCAGCAGCCAGGAGCTAGCGGGGGGTCAATACGAGCAGTACTTC. Encoded protein: CASSQELAGGQYEQYF.

The chain has TRBV2 and TRBJ2-2; 8 bases are a match to TRBD2. CDR3 length: 14 amino acids. Germline V gene sequence: CDR1 SNHLY, CDR2 FYNNEI. Trimming at V came to 4 bases and at J to 7 bases, leaving 5 bases not matched to a gene. CDR3 bases: TGTGCCAGCAGTGGACAGCTAGCGGGCGGGGAGCTGTTTTTT. Residues: CASSGQLAGGELFF.

This chain uses TRBV4-1 with TRBJ2-1; perhaps D is TRBD1 or TRBD2 (5 bases each). V lost 10 bases, J lost 4 bases, and 17 bases lay in between. Germline-derived CDR1 and CDR2 are MGHRA and YSYEKL. The CDR3 covers 14 residues. CDR3 region: CATLPPGTYNEQFF. The CDR3, as DNA: TGCGCCACCCTACCCCCCGGGACGTACAATGAGCAGTTCTTC.

The chain is built from TRBV9 and TRBJ1-1; D is undetermined. V was pared by 7 bases and J by 1 base, with 11 bases between. This CDR3 is built from 13 residues. The germline V gene has CDR1 SGDLS and CDR2 YYNGEE. The DNA of the CDR3 is TGTGCCAGCGAGAAGATCCAGAACACTGAAGCTTTCTTT. Protein product: CASEKIQNTEAFF.

V is TRBV7-2 and J is TRBJ2-7; 12 bases align to TRBD1. CDR1 SGHTA and CDR2 FQGNSA come from the germline V gene. The CDR3 spans 15 residues. The V segment lost 5 bases and the J segment 4 bases; nucleotides outside the gene matches: 6. CDR3 amino acids: CASSIRDRGQYEQYF. The CDR3 bases are TGTGCCAGCAGCATCCGGGACAGGGGGCAATACGAGCAGTACTTC.

V usage is TRBV5-1 and J usage is TRBJ2-5, with D maybe TRBD2 (5 bases). The CDR3 covers 16 residues. V was trimmed by 1 base and J by 3 bases, leaving 16 bases between them. CDR1 and CDR2 from the germline V gene are SGHRS and YFSETQ. Here the CDR3 DNA reads TGCGCCAGCAGCTTGCTTGGGATGGTGGGAGAAGAGACCCAGTACTTC. Its translation is CASSLLGMVGEETQYF.

This clone was seen only once. J is TRBJ1-1 and V is TRBV2; no clear D gene. The CDR3 contains 10 residues. V was trimmed by 3 bases and J by 8 bases, leaving 4 bases between them. Per the germline V gene, CDR1 is SNHLY and CDR2 is FYNNEI. The CDR3 here is CASSDEEAFF. CDR3 nucleotides: TGTGCCAGCAGTGATGAAGAAGCTTTCTTT.

V and J are TRBV5-1 and TRBJ1-3; D is unresolved. The CDR3 totals 13 residues. Trimming took off 6 bases at V and 0 bases at J, with 7 bases between the two ends. Germline V gives CDR1 SGHRS, CDR2 YFSETQ. The CDR3 loop reads CASKTDSGNTIYF. CDR3 in DNA: TGCGCCAGCAAAACCGACTCTGGAAACACCATATATTTT.

The chain employs TRBV2 and TRBJ2-5; no definite D call. V lost 3 bases and J lost 1, with 12 bases in between. CDR1 is SNHLY, CDR2 FYNNEI, per germline. The CDR3 has 15 amino acids. The DNA of the CDR3 is TGTGCCAGCAGTGAGACACTGGCGCCCCAAGAGACCCAGTACTTC. This codes for CASSETLAPQETQYF.

J is TRBJ2-2 and V is TRBV28; the D gene is possibly TRBD2 (6 bases). Germline V CDR1 and CDR2: MDHEN, SYDVKM. The CDR3 runs to 15 residues. The germline V and J ends were trimmed by 2 bases and 3 bases, with 10 bases remaining between them. This CDR3 is CASSLPGTYTGELFF. The CDR3 DNA follows: TGTGCCAGCAGTTTACCCGGGACTTACACCGGGGAGCTGTTTTTT.

This clone appeared once. The V and J genes are TRBV19 and TRBJ2-7; the D call may be TRBD1 or TRBD2 (5 bases each). The length of the CDR3 is 13 residues. In germline, CDR1 is LNHDA, CDR2 SQIVND (reference sequence). V lost 3 bases, J lost 3 bases, and 9 bases lay in between. The CDR3 protein is CASSMGDHYEQYF. For the CDR3, the DNA is TGTGCCAGTAGTATGGGGGACCACTACGAGCAGTACTTC.

The V gene is TRBV29-1, the J gene TRBJ2-7; the match to TRBD1 covers 8 bases. Trimming at V came to 6 bases and at J to 6 bases, leaving 13 bases not matched to a gene. Per germline, CDR1 SQVTM and CDR2 ANQGSEA. The CDR3 has 14 amino acids. The CDR3 protein is CSVAGQGPRTEQYF. Written as DNA, the CDR3 is TGCAGCGTCGCCGGACAGGGACCCCGGACCGAGCAGTACTTC.

The chain couples TRBV2 to TRBJ2-7; the D gene is possibly TRBD1 (6 bases). Trimming removed 4 bases at V and 5 bases at J, with 12 bases between. Looked up from germline, CDR1 is SNHLY and CDR2 is FYNNEI. CDR3 size: 13 residues. The CDR3 bases are TGTGCCAGCAGTGGCACAGGGTACGACGAGCAGTACTTC. This encodes CASSGTGYDEQYF.

This sequence joins TRBV9 and TRBJ1-3; 7 nucleotides match TRBD1. With 0 bases clipped from V and 1 base from J, the junction kept 7 bases outside the gene matches. Germline V gene data show CDR1 as SGDLS and CDR2 as YYNGEE. The CDR3 sequence is 17 residues long. The CDR3 coding sequence is TGTGCCAGCAGCGTAGGGACAGGCCACGAGTCTGGAAACACCATATATTTT. The encoded protein is CASSVGTGHESGNTIYF.

V is TRBV27 and J is TRBJ2-7; no definite D call. Between the trimmed V and J ends, which lost 1 base and 2 bases, there was a span of 12 bases. Germline V gene lookup returns CDR1 MNHEY and CDR2 SMNVEV (reference sequence). There are 15 residues in the CDR3. This chain's CDR3 is CASSLFSGQPYEQYF. CDR3 DNA sequence: TGTGCCAGCAGTTTATTCTCAGGTCAACCCTACGAGCAGTACTTC.

The rearrangement joins TRBV5-1 to TRBJ2-3; D call uncertain. The germline V and J ends were trimmed by 4 bases and 0 bases, with 15 bases remaining between them. This CDR3 is built from 16 residues. Germline CDR1 reads SGHRS; CDR2 reads YFSETQ. This CDR3 reads CASSPDPSTSTDTQYF. The DNA for the CDR3 is TGCGCCAGCAGCCCGGACCCTTCCACTAGCACAGATACGCAGTATTTT.

The chain employs TRBV6-5 and TRBJ2-7, with D hard to call. Germline V gene sequence: CDR1 MNHEY, CDR2 SVGAGI. The length of the CDR3 is 12 residues. V lost 2 bases and J 6 bases, leaving 8 bases between the germline ends. The DNA for the CDR3 is TGTGCCAGCAGTTACCCCCCAGCCGAGCAGTACTTC. Translated: CASSYPPAEQYF.

The table lists this clone with a count of one. The chain carries TRBV5-6 and TRBJ2-1; 13 bases align to TRBD2. CDR3 length equals 17 residues. V dropped 4 bases and J dropped 7; count of bases not matched to a gene: 11. The germline gives CDR1 SGHDT, CDR2 YYEEEE. CDR3 nucleotide sequence: TGTGCCAGCAGCCTCGGGACTAGCGGGATTGGGGGGAATGAGCAGTTCTTC. It codes for CASSLGTSGIGGNEQFF.

This chain uses TRBV19 with TRBJ2-2, with D possibly TRBD1 on 6 matching bases. This CDR3 contains 15 residues. Germline assignment: CDR1 LNHDA and CDR2 SQIVND (reference sequence). The germline V and J ends were trimmed by 5 bases and 2 bases, with 12 bases remaining between them. CDR3 in DNA: TGTGCCAGTAGTCCCCGGACAGCTAACACCGGGGAGCTGTTTTTT. Amino acid sequence: CASSPRTANTGELFF.

The rearrangement joins TRBV10-3 to TRBJ2-1, with 7 bases aligning to TRBD2. The CDR3 consists of 16 residues. The V segment lost 7 bases and the J segment 0 bases; nucleotides outside the gene matches: 9. Germline CDR1 and CDR2: ENHRY and SYGVKD. CDR3 DNA: TGTGCCATCAACAAAAGCGGGATCGACTCCTACAATGAGCAGTTCTTC. This translates into CAINKSGIDSYNEQFF.

V gene TRBV6-6 combines with J gene TRBJ1-4, with TRBD1 as a possible D gene (6 bases). The CDR3 covers 15 residues. Trimming left V 4 bases short and J 6 bases short, with 15 bases between. Germline loops: CDR1 MNHNY, CDR2 SVGAGI (reference sequence). The CDR3 DNA is TGTGCCAGCAGTTCCCGGGGGACATTATATGAAAAACTGTTTTTT. Protein sequence: CASSSRGTLYEKLFF.

The V call is TRBV30, the J call TRBJ1-1; 7 bases fit TRBD1. Germline CDR1 and CDR2: GTSNPN and SVGIG (reference sequence). J gave up 4 bases and V 5 bases, and 4 bases lay outside the gene matches. This CDR3 contains 12 residues. Written as DNA, the CDR3 is TGTGCCTGGCCGACAGGGTTCACTGAAGCTTTCTTT. This codes for CAWPTGFTEAFF. Full variable domain (outside the CDR3, taken from reference TRBV30 and TRBJ1-1): SQTIHQWPATLVQPVGSPLSLECTVEGTSNPNLYWYRQAAGRGLQLLFYSVGIGQISSEVPQNLSASRPQDRQFILSSKKLLLSDSGFYLCAWPTGFTEAFFGQGTRLTVV.

The rearrangement uses TRBV6-4 and TRBJ1-4; perhaps TRBD1 as D (5 bases). Germline V gene data show CDR1 as MRHNA and CDR2 as SNTAGT. Trimming took off 8 bases at V and 4 bases at J, with 14 bases between the two ends. The CDR3 covers 14 residues. CDR3 nucleotides: TGTGCCAGCCGTTCTGACAGCCATAATGAAAAACTGTTTTTT. Its protein product is CASRSDSHNEKLFF.

This clone was counted once. V usage is TRBV28 and J usage is TRBJ2-7; a possible D gene is TRBD1 (6 bases). V lost 5 bases and J 3 bases, leaving 17 bases between the germline ends. CDR1 MDHEN and CDR2 SYDVKM come from the germline V gene. The CDR3 spans 15 residues. This CDR3 reads CASSPPTGFGYEQYF. The CDR3 DNA reads TGTGCCAGCAGTCCCCCTACAGGGTTCGGCTACGAGCAGTACTTC.